This is a list of T cell receptor beta chains from one sample in a study of control samples from healthy donors and cancer patients. Clones were read by immunoSEQ multiplex PCR, and TCRdb kept only the in-frame ones, dropping some. Found here are about 120,000 clones, 85% to 90% of them singletons; the top ten hold 12%. What was sequenced was blood. All receptors come from a young man in good health. CDR3s include the opening cysteine and the closing phenylalanine or tryptophan. The order of the fields is clone size, V gene, D gene, J gene, CDR3 DNA, CDR3 protein. A D gene is named only where the DNA matches it firmly. The size of a clone is reported for some rows only, either as once, few or many, or as a class for expanded clones.

abundance: .; v_gene: TRBV7-3; d_gene: .; j_gene: TRBJ1-1; CDR3nt: TGTGCCAGCAGCTTGACAGGCTTAATGAACACTGAAGCTTTCTTT; CDR3aa: CASSLTGLMNTEAFF
abundance: .; v_gene: TRBV2; d_gene: .; j_gene: TRBJ1-1; CDR3nt: TGTGCCAGCAGTCTGTCCACTGAAGCTTTCTTT; CDR3aa: CASSLSTEAFF
abundance: .; v_gene: TRBV7-2; d_gene: .; j_gene: TRBJ1-6; CDR3nt: TGTGCCAGCAGCTTATCGAACAACTCCTATAATTCACCCCTCCACTTT; CDR3aa: CASSLSNNSYNSPLHF
abundance: .; v_gene: TRBV28; d_gene: .; j_gene: TRBJ1-6; CDR3nt: TGTGCCAGTTGGGGATACGATTCACCCCTCCACTTT; CDR3aa: CASWGYDSPLHF
abundance: .; v_gene: TRBV13; d_gene: TRBD2; j_gene: TRBJ2-5; CDR3nt: TGTGCCAGCAGCTTAGCATACGGCGGGGGGGCCGGGGAGACCCAGTACTTC; CDR3aa: CASSLAYGGGAGETQYF
abundance: few; v_gene: TRBV7-2; d_gene: TRBD2; j_gene: TRBJ2-1; CDR3nt: TGTGCCAGCAGCCCAAGCGGGGGGGTCAATGAGCAGTTCTTC; CDR3aa: CASSPSGGVNEQFF
abundance: .; v_gene: TRBV12-3/TRBV12-4; d_gene: .; j_gene: TRBJ2-1; CDR3nt: TGTGCCAGCAGTAACCGGGTCTCAAATGAGCAGTTCTTC; CDR3aa: CASSNRVSNEQFF
abundance: .; v_gene: TRBV2; d_gene: .; j_gene: TRBJ1-2; CDR3nt: TGTGCCAGCAGATCCGGGTTAGGTCTTGGGGTTGGCTACACCTTC; CDR3aa: CASRSGLGLGVGYTF
abundance: .; v_gene: TRBV7-2; d_gene: .; j_gene: TRBJ1-2; CDR3nt: TGTGCCAGCAGCTTAAAGAGCGCGTTTCTTTGGGGGTACTATGGCTACACCTTC; CDR3aa: CASSLKSAFLWGYYGYTF
abundance: once; v_gene: TRBV2; d_gene: .; j_gene: TRBJ2-1; CDR3nt: TGTGCCAGCAGTGCAACGGGAGTGCGCAATGAGCAGTTCTTC; CDR3aa: CASSATGVRNEQFF
abundance: .; v_gene: TRBV5-1; d_gene: TRBD1; j_gene: TRBJ1-6; CDR3nt: TGCGCCAGCAGCTCACAGGGGGCGAAGCCACCCCTCCACTTT; CDR3aa: CASSSQGAKPPLHF
abundance: .; v_gene: TRBV18; d_gene: .; j_gene: TRBJ2-2; CDR3nt: TGTGCCAGCTCACCGACTCAAAACACCGGGGAGCTGTTTTTT; CDR3aa: CASSPTQNTGELFF
abundance: .; v_gene: TRBV25-1; d_gene: .; j_gene: TRBJ2-5; CDR3nt: TGTGCCAGCAGAACATGGGAGACCCAGTACTTC; CDR3aa: CASRTWETQYF
abundance: .; v_gene: TRBV30; d_gene: TRBD1; j_gene: TRBJ1-2; CDR3nt: TGTGCCTGGAGGGCAGTCCGGACAGGGCATGGCTACACCTTC; CDR3aa: CAWRAVRTGHGYTF
abundance: few; v_gene: TRBV9; d_gene: TRBD2; j_gene: TRBJ2-7; CDR3nt: TGTGCCAGCAGCGCTAGCGGGGGACCTAGGGAGCAGTACTTC; CDR3aa: CASSASGGPREQYF
abundance: .; v_gene: TRBV30; d_gene: .; j_gene: TRBJ1-1; CDR3nt: TGTGCCTGGATGAGACTCGGATGGGCTGAAGCTTTCTTT; CDR3aa: CAWMRLGWAEAFF
abundance: .; v_gene: TRBV5-1; d_gene: .; j_gene: TRBJ1-1; CDR3nt: TGCGCCAGCAGCTTGTCCTCCACCTGGGTGAACACTGAAGCTTTCTTT; CDR3aa: CASSLSSTWVNTEAFF
abundance: .; v_gene: TRBV11-2; d_gene: .; j_gene: TRBJ2-3; CDR3nt: TGTGCCAGCAGCTTAATCCAGGGCACAGATACGCAGTATTTT; CDR3aa: CASSLIQGTDTQYF
abundance: .; v_gene: TRBV3-1/TRBV3-2; d_gene: .; j_gene: TRBJ1-6; CDR3nt: TGTGCCAGCAGCGCCTCCCGGGTAAGGCGATCACCCCTCCACTTT; CDR3aa: CASSASRVRRSPLHF
abundance: .; v_gene: TRBV5-1; d_gene: TRBD1; j_gene: TRBJ2-3; CDR3nt: TGCGCCAGCAGCCCGGGACAGGGGGCAACAGATACGCAGTATTTT; CDR3aa: CASSPGQGATDTQYF
abundance: .; v_gene: TRBV14; d_gene: TRBD2; j_gene: TRBJ2-2; CDR3nt: TGTGCCAGCAGCCGGGGACTAGCGGGGGGCACCGGGGAGCTGTTTTTT; CDR3aa: CASSRGLAGGTGELFF
abundance: .; v_gene: TRBV25-1; d_gene: TRBD1; j_gene: TRBJ1-2; CDR3nt: TGTGCCAGCAGTGACAGGGGGCCTTTTACGAACTATGGCTACACCTTC; CDR3aa: CASSDRGPFTNYGYTF
abundance: .; v_gene: TRBV3-1/TRBV3-2; d_gene: TRBD2; j_gene: TRBJ2-5; CDR3nt: TGTGCCAGCAGCCAGGGGACTACCAAAGAGACCCAGTACTTC; CDR3aa: CASSQGTTKETQYF
abundance: .; v_gene: TRBV30; d_gene: TRBD2; j_gene: TRBJ2-1; CDR3nt: TGTGCCTGGAGTGTACGAGGTAGCGGGGGAAACAATGAGCAGTTCTTC; CDR3aa: CAWSVRGSGGNNEQFF
abundance: .; v_gene: TRBV13; d_gene: .; j_gene: TRBJ2-6; CDR3nt: TGTGCCAGCAGCTTAAGGGAATCCGGGGCCAACGTCCTGACTTTC; CDR3aa: CASSLRESGANVLTF
abundance: .; v_gene: TRBV19; d_gene: .; j_gene: TRBJ1-5; CDR3nt: TGTGCCAGTAGCTCCATCCCATACAGGGTGTGGGGGTTATATAGCAATCAGCCCCAGCATTTT; CDR3aa: CASSSIPYRVWGLYSNQPQHF
abundance: .; v_gene: TRBV7-9; d_gene: .; j_gene: TRBJ1-1; CDR3nt: TGTGCCAGCAGCCCTCCTCGTATGGACACTGAAGCTTTCTTT; CDR3aa: CASSPPRMDTEAFF
abundance: .; v_gene: TRBV24-1; d_gene: .; j_gene: TRBJ2-3; CDR3nt: TGTGCCACCAGTGATTATATACCAGAGGGTACGCAGTATTTT; CDR3aa: CATSDYIPEGTQYF
abundance: .; v_gene: TRBV5-6; d_gene: .; j_gene: TRBJ1-1; CDR3nt: TGTGCCAGCAGCACACGACAGGAGTTGAACACTGAAGCTTTCTTT; CDR3aa: CASSTRQELNTEAFF
abundance: medium-sized; v_gene: TRBV29-1; d_gene: .; j_gene: TRBJ2-7; CDR3nt: TGCAGCGTTGGCCGTCAGGCATCCTACGAGCAGTACTTC; CDR3aa: CSVGRQASYEQYF
abundance: .; v_gene: TRBV10-3; d_gene: .; j_gene: TRBJ2-7; CDR3nt: TGTGCCATCAGTGAGTCAGTGGGGGGCTCCTACGAGCAGTACTTC; CDR3aa: CAISESVGGSYEQYF
abundance: .; v_gene: TRBV11-2; d_gene: .; j_gene: TRBJ1-1; CDR3nt: TGTGCCAGCAGCTTACCCCGCCATGGAACTGAAGCTTTCTTT; CDR3aa: CASSLPRHGTEAFF
abundance: .; v_gene: TRBV6-5; d_gene: TRBD2; j_gene: TRBJ2-7; CDR3nt: TGTGCCAGCAGCCGTAGCGGGGGGCAGTACGAGCAGTACTTC; CDR3aa: CASSRSGGQYEQYF
abundance: .; v_gene: TRBV28; d_gene: .; j_gene: TRBJ1-3; CDR3nt: TGTGCCAGCAGTTTAGACGGGGGAGGAAACACCATATATTTT; CDR3aa: CASSLDGGGNTIYF
abundance: few; v_gene: TRBV10-2; d_gene: .; j_gene: TRBJ1-5; CDR3nt: TGCGCCAGCAGTTTCCAGGATCAGCCCCAGCATTTT; CDR3aa: CASSFQDQPQHF
abundance: .; v_gene: TRBV6-1; d_gene: .; j_gene: TRBJ1-3; CDR3nt: TGTGCCAGCAGTGATCAGGGTTCAAGTTCGTTTGGAAACACCATATATTTT; CDR3aa: CASSDQGSSSFGNTIYF
abundance: .; v_gene: TRBV7-6; d_gene: .; j_gene: TRBJ1-1; CDR3nt: TGTGCCAGCAGCTTAGGAGAGAACACTGAAGCTTTCTTT; CDR3aa: CASSLGENTEAFF
abundance: .; v_gene: TRBV29-1; d_gene: .; j_gene: TRBJ1-3; CDR3nt: TGCAGCGCCGGGGAGGGAAGCGGGTCTGGAAACACCATATATTTT; CDR3aa: CSAGEGSGSGNTIYF
abundance: .; v_gene: TRBV6-2/TRBV6-3; d_gene: .; j_gene: TRBJ1-5; CDR3nt: TGTGCCAGCAGTCCCAATTTAAGCAATCAGCCCCAGCATTTT; CDR3aa: CASSPNLSNQPQHF
abundance: .; v_gene: TRBV27; d_gene: .; j_gene: TRBJ2-1; CDR3nt: TGTGCCAGCACCTTACGACAGAGCTCCTACAATGAGCAGTTCTTC; CDR3aa: CASTLRQSSYNEQFF
abundance: .; v_gene: TRBV9; d_gene: .; j_gene: TRBJ1-2; CDR3nt: TGTGCCAGCAGCCCTACGACAGGAGCTAACTATGGCTACACCTTC; CDR3aa: CASSPTTGANYGYTF
abundance: .; v_gene: TRBV10-2; d_gene: .; j_gene: TRBJ1-3; CDR3nt: TGCGCCAGCACTCAGTCGGCCGGGGGCCCTTCGGGATACACCATATATTTT; CDR3aa: CASTQSAGGPSGYTIYF
abundance: .; v_gene: TRBV18; d_gene: .; j_gene: TRBJ2-2; CDR3nt: TGTGCCAGCTCACCACCCGGGAACACCGGGGAGCTGTTTTTT; CDR3aa: CASSPPGNTGELFF
abundance: .; v_gene: TRBV9; d_gene: TRBD2; j_gene: TRBJ2-3; CDR3nt: TGTGCCAGCAGCCTCCGGGGGGTTGGGGGAACAGATACGCAGTATTTT; CDR3aa: CASSLRGVGGTDTQYF
abundance: .; v_gene: TRBV19; d_gene: TRBD1; j_gene: TRBJ2-6; CDR3nt: TGTGCCAGTAGCGGGACAGGGAGACTATTTTTCTCTGGGGCCAACGTCCTGACTTTC; CDR3aa: CASSGTGRLFFSGANVLTF
abundance: .; v_gene: TRBV4-2; d_gene: TRBD1; j_gene: TRBJ1-1; CDR3nt: TGTGCCAGCAGCCGCGGACAGGGGGAGAACACTGAAGCTTTCTTT; CDR3aa: CASSRGQGENTEAFF
abundance: .; v_gene: TRBV19; d_gene: .; j_gene: TRBJ1-5; CDR3nt: TGTGCCAGTAGTATAACCGGGAATCAGCCCCAGCATTTT; CDR3aa: CASSITGNQPQHF
abundance: .; v_gene: TRBV14; d_gene: .; j_gene: TRBJ1-3; CDR3nt: TGTGCCAGCAGCCCCCTGCAGCCCGACTCTGGAAACACCATATATTTT; CDR3aa: CASSPLQPDSGNTIYF
abundance: .; v_gene: TRBV10-1; d_gene: TRBD1; j_gene: TRBJ1-3; CDR3nt: TGCGCCAGCAGTGAGTACGCGTTGAGGGGGCCACTCTCTGGAAACACCATATATTTT; CDR3aa: CASSEYALRGPLSGNTIYF
abundance: .; v_gene: TRBV12-5; d_gene: .; j_gene: TRBJ2-1; CDR3nt: TGTGCTAGTGGTCCCCTACCGAGGGACAATGAGCAGTTCTTC; CDR3aa: CASGPLPRDNEQFF
abundance: .; v_gene: TRBV11-2; d_gene: .; j_gene: TRBJ1-2; CDR3nt: TGTGCCAGCAGCTTAGAATACGACAGGACTCACAGCTATACCTTC; CDR3aa: CASSLEYDRTHSYTF
abundance: .; v_gene: TRBV5-1; d_gene: .; j_gene: TRBJ2-7; CDR3nt: TGCGCCAGCAGCTTCGGTACAGGAACCTACGAGCAGTACTTC; CDR3aa: CASSFGTGTYEQYF
abundance: .; v_gene: TRBV2; d_gene: .; j_gene: TRBJ2-3; CDR3nt: TGTGCCAGCAGTGTTCGGCTAGCAACAGATACGCAGTATTTT; CDR3aa: CASSVRLATDTQYF
abundance: .; v_gene: TRBV2; d_gene: .; j_gene: TRBJ2-3; CDR3nt: TGTGCCAGCAGCCCGGGGGGCGACACAGATACGCAGTATTTT; CDR3aa: CASSPGGDTDTQYF
abundance: .; v_gene: TRBV14; d_gene: .; j_gene: TRBJ1-5; CDR3nt: TGTGCCAGCAGCCAAGCGGGGTGGCGCAATCAGCCCCAGCATTTT; CDR3aa: CASSQAGWRNQPQHF